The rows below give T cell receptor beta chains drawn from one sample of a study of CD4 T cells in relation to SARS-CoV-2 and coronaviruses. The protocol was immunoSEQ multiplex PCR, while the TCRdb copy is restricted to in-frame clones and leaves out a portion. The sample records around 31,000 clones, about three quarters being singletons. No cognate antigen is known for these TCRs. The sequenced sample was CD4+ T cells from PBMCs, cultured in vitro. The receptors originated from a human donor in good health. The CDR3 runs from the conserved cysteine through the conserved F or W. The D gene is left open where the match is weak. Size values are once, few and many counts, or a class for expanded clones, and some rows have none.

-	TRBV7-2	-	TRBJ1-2	CASSLAGNYGYTF	TGTGCCAGCAGCCTAGCAGGAAACTATGGCTACACCTTC
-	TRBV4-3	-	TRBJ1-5	CASSQDLGVSNQPQHF	TGCGCCAGCAGCCAAGATCTGGGGGTTAGCAATCAGCCCCAGCATTTT
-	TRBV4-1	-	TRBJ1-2	CASSQDLAGPLYGYTF	TGCGCCAGCAGCCAAGATCTGGCAGGGCCCCTCTATGGCTACACCTTC
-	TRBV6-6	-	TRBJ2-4	CASSSKNIQYF	TGTGCCAGCAGCAGCAAAAACATTCAGTACTTC
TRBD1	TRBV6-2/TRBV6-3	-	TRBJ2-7	CASSADRATEQYF	TGTGCCAGCAGCGCCGACAGGGCGACCGAGCAGTACTTC
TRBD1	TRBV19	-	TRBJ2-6	CATGTGDRGSGANVLTF	TGTGCCACTGGAACTGGGGACAGGGGATCTGGGGCCAACGTCCTGACTTTC
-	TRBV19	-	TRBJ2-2	CASRGWGSHTGELFF	TGTGCCAGTAGGGGCTGGGGGTCTCACACCGGGGAGCTGTTTTTT
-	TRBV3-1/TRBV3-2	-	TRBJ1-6	CASSQGPDSPLHF	TGTGCCAGCAGCCAGGGCCCGGATTCACCCCTCCACTTT
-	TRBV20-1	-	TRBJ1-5	CSASENEGGQGQPQHF	TGCAGTGCTAGTGAAAACGAAGGGGGACAAGGTCAGCCCCAGCATTTT
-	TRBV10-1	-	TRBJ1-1	CASSSSGVPNTEAFF	TGCGCCAGCAGCTCCTCGGGGGTGCCGAACACTGAAGCTTTCTTT
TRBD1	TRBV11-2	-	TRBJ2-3	CASSLVQGLNTQYF	TGTGCCAGCAGCTTAGTACAGGGGTTAAATACGCAGTATTTT
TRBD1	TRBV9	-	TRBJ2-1	CASSIGTAYNEQFF	TGTGCCAGCAGCATAGGGACAGCCTACAATGAGCAGTTCTTC
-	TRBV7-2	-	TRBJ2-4	CASSPGQGMVAKNIQYF	TGTGCCAGCAGCCCAGGCCAGGGGATGGTGGCCAAAAACATTCAGTACTTC
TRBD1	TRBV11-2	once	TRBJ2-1	CASSTSPRQGDYNEQFF	TGTGCCAGCAGCACCTCCCCCAGACAGGGGGACTACAATGAGCAGTTCTTC
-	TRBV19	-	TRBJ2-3	CASSSTTSTDTQYF	TGTGCCAGTAGTTCCACAACTAGCACAGATACGCAGTATTTT
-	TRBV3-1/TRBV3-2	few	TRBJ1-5	CASSQDTGRNQPQHF	TGTGCCAGCAGCCAAGATACAGGACGCAATCAGCCCCAGCATTTT
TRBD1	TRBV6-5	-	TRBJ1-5	CASSRTGGDQPQHF	TGTGCCAGCAGTAGGACAGGGGGCGATCAGCCCCAGCATTTT
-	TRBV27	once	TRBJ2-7	CASSKQGILSYEQYF	TGTGCCAGCAGTAAACAGGGCATACTCTCCTACGAGCAGTACTTC
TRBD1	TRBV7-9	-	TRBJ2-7	CASSRADRGRQYF	TGTGCCAGCAGCCGCGCAGACAGGGGCCGACAGTACTTC
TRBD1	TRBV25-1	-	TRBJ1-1	CASSDSRQGWGTEAFF	TGTGCCAGCAGTGACTCCAGACAGGGATGGGGCACTGAAGCTTTCTTT
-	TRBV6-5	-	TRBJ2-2	CASSYSWNTGELFF	TGTGCCAGCAGTTACTCCTGGAACACCGGGGAGCTGTTTTTT
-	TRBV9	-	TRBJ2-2	CASSSKTNTGELFF	TGTGCCAGCAGCTCCAAAACAAACACCGGGGAGCTGTTTTTT
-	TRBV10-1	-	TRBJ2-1	CASSEQAPGSYNEQFF	TGCGCCAGCAGTGAGCAGGCCCCTGGCTCCTACAATGAGCAGTTCTTC
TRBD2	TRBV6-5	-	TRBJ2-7	CASSYSLAGFDEQYF	TGTGCCAGCAGTTACTCACTAGCGGGGTTCGACGAGCAGTACTTC
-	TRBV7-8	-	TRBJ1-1	CASSPATRALDTEAFF	TGTGCCAGCAGCCCAGCAACCCGCGCCCTGGACACTGAAGCTTTCTTT
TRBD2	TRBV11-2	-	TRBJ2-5	CASSLVTSGGEETQYF	TGTGCCAGCAGCTTAGTGACTAGCGGGGGGGAAGAGACCCAGTACTTC
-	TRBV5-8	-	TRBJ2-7	CASSQGHSSHYEQYF	TGTGCCAGCAGTCAAGGACACTCGAGCCACTACGAGCAGTACTTC
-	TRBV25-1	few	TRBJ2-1	CASSDAGSSYNEQFF	TGTGCCAGCAGTGATGCCGGGAGCTCCTACAATGAGCAGTTCTTC
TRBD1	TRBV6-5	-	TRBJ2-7	CASSRPGQSYEQYF	TGTGCCAGCAGTAGACCGGGACAGAGCTACGAGCAGTACTTC
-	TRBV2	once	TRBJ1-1	CASSEFLAGEAFF	TGTGCCAGCAGTGAATTCCTCGCCGGTGAAGCTTTCTTT
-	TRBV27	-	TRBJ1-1	CASSLEGVGTEAFF	TGTGCCAGCAGTTTGGAGGGGGTAGGGACTGAAGCTTTCTTT
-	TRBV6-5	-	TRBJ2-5	CASSYRAGAGETQYF	TGTGCCAGCAGTTATCGGGCTGGGGCGGGGGAGACCCAGTACTTC
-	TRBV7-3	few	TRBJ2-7	CASSLFPGVNYEQYF	TGTGCCAGCAGCTTATTCCCAGGGGTTAACTACGAGCAGTACTTC
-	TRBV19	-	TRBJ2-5	CASSPTNTQETQYF	TGTGCCAGTAGCCCCACCAATACCCAAGAGACCCAGTACTTC
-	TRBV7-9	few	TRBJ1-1	CASSLEGGAEAFF	TGTGCCAGCAGTTTAGAGGGGGGCGCTGAAGCTTTCTTT